This entry describes one T cell receptor (beta chain). The specificity of this receptor is unknown. Base qualities are not provided; no much larger clone lies one nucleotide away. The record originates from a study of cytomegalovirus exposure and HLA in healthy donors (dated by TCRdb to about 2017). Context from the whole study: According to an earlier analysis of a few hundred of the donors, some 180 million T cells yielded some 110 million unique TCR beta sequences and 276 Gb of sequence data. Roughly 310 gigabases of sequencing data and some 85 million unique TCR sequences were included in an early release covering about 600 HLA-typed donors. Of the 350 to 450 genotyped donors, 65% to 90% were placed in the genetic ancestry cluster associated with self-reported Caucasian donors. The study was designed to test whether signatures of past pathogen exposure could be identified by cataloging public T cell receptors. The T cell repertoires of 700 or so subjects were profiled by immunosequencing and related to cytomegalovirus serostatus. A separate validation cohort of over a hundred different subjects was used in addition to the 666-subject first cohort. To predict cytomegalovirus infection status, the study combined high-throughput TCR immunosequencing, statistical association of individual TCRs with disease status, and machine learning. A later analysis re-examined previously published TCR beta repertoires from more than 550 donors and added high-resolution HLA genotyping to investigate patterns of TCR occurrence. Rather than using new phenotypic data, the later analysis identified candidate immune exposures from TCR beta sequences and from how often those sequences occurred across donors. An earlier analysis of 500 to 750 of the donors applied high-throughput TCR beta sequencing to assess whether each TCR beta V gene segment acted as functional or pseudogenic. Donor age, sex, ethnicity and CMV serostatus were compiled together with the repertoire data. In a later genetic analysis, genome-wide SNP genotypes for about 55% of the roughly 670 donors were used, and that subset was treated as a discovery cohort. All discovery cohort repertoires had been generated on a single sequencing platform. HLA typing covered class I and class II loci at four-digit resolution. Typing coverage differed by locus: A, B, C, DRB1 and DQB1 were typed in about 629-630 donors, DQA1 in approximately 520, DPA1 in roughly 590, and DPB1 in roughly 450. A handful of DR-DQ haplotypes were treated as single units for association and clustering because of strong linkage in the cohort. On average, 235,054 unique TCR beta nucleotide sequences were sequenced per donor among about 400 genotyped donors of the cohort, with roughly 18% of those sequences being non-productive.

The study at large found these results: In the study, around 150 TCR beta chains were listed as associated with cytomegalovirus. Most TCR sequences were observed very rarely across donors, whereas some public TCRs were present in many individuals. Because some donors lacked HLA typing at each locus, the association tests relied only on the typed subset. Because counts were too low, roughly 18 rarely observed V segments, including chromosome 9 orphons, were left out of the earlier analysis of 500 to 650 of the donors. Linkage disequilibrium might explain the correlated functional status among segregating V segments, but an unknown experimental factor could not be excluded. A later genetic analysis associated a missense DCLRE1C variant with V-gene and J-gene trimming of TCR beta chains, and an independent cohort replicated the association. In a later analysis, the rate of TCR association differed among HLA loci, with DRB1 alleles having the most associated TCRs and HLA-C alleles having the fewest. A later analysis found that HLA-associated TCR beta chains were more clonally expanded and had lower generation probabilities than equally common non-associated chains. According to a later genetic analysis, donors in an Asian-associated ancestry cluster had fewer N-insertions in productive TCRs than the approximately 610-donor mean. The 87-base-pair reads could not distinguish some IMGT-functional V segments, including TRBV6-2 and TRBV6-3, so those segments were excluded. This cohort had only TCR beta chains sequenced, and the lack of alpha or paired-chain data limited which features could be detected. The classifier was reported to diagnose cytomegalovirus status with high specificity and sensitivity in both the original and validation cohorts. The authors suggested that the approach could potentially be generalized to other disease states and immunological phenotypes. A cluster of highly shared sequence variants was judged likely to represent a technical artifact of the sequencing pipeline. A later analysis reported that several top co-occurrence clusters appeared linked to parvovirus B19, influenza, CMV and Epstein-Barr virus. In an earlier analysis of several hundred of the donors, most TCR beta V segments were observed in productive rearrangements about 90% or about 30% of the time, broadly matching IMGT annotations. A further reported finding was that TCR beta sequences accurately predicted the HLA-A and HLA-B alleles for most subjects in the first cohort. In a later analysis, most CMV-associated TCR beta chains were found to appear HLA-restricted, with HLA associations seemingly driven largely by CMV exposure. Immune exposure information for the cohort was limited to CMV serostatus. Roughly uniform sequencing depth across donors was assumed in presence/absence analyses, although this assumption may not hold. Three of the identified cytomegalovirus-associated TCR beta chains were confirmed in vitro to be specific for cytomegalovirus antigens. Strong co-occurrence of HLA alleles, especially DR and DQ, made assigning TCR associations to individual alleles difficult. In a later analysis, around 17,000 TCR beta sequences were associated with specific HLA alleles at a false discovery rate of 0.05.

The cohort consisted of 666 healthy bone marrow donors. All cohort members were sampled while nominally healthy, although unrecorded immune exposures were likely present. The donor tested CMV seronegative, placing the donor among the 350 or so seronegative members of the cohort. A peripheral blood sample was provided by each donor, and peripheral blood mononuclear cells were used for TCR beta sequencing. The Qiagen DNeasy Blood Extraction Kit was used to extract genomic DNA from the blood cell samples. Library preparation used the immunoSEQ multiplex PCR assay. For the multiplex PCR, a mixture combining 60 forward primers for TCR Vbeta segments and 13 reverse primers for TCR Jbeta segments was used. The CDR3 region of rearranged TCR beta genes was amplified from genomic DNA with a multiplex PCR assay. On the Illumina HiSeq System, the amplified TCR beta libraries were sequenced as 87-base-pair reads. Regarding the original processing steps: A later analysis tallied approximately 87 million unique TCR beta chains across the 610 or so repertoires, and some 10 million of those chains were shared by two or more donors. Raw reads were error-corrected and collapsed into unique sequences with a nearest-neighbor algorithm that merged closely related sequences to remove PCR and sequencing errors. CDR3 sequences were aligned to IMGT reference sequences to assign V, D and J gene segments. For a sequence to be retained, at least a six-nucleotide match to both a V gene segment and a J gene segment was required. A rearrangement was called productive if the CDR3 had no stop codons and remained in frame with V and J, and every other rearrangement was called non-productive. Following IMGT convention, CDR3 was defined as the stretch from the second conserved V-encoded cysteine to the conserved J-encoded phenylalanine. Sequences without an unambiguous match to a single V gene segment were excluded from the earlier analysis of 500 to 700 of the donors. In an earlier analysis of 587 of the donors, a V segment was called functional when productive rearrangements were above 56.7%, and segregating when the standard deviation between donors exceeded 5%. A statistical classification framework was built for diagnosing cytomegalovirus status from the catalog of TCR beta chain sequences. A later analysis assigned V and J genes by comparing TCR nucleotide sequences with IMGT/GENE-DB human TR gene sequences. The TCRdist pipeline was used in a later analysis to assign CDR3 sequences and most-parsimonious VDJ recombination scenarios. In a later analysis, every TCR beta chain was defined by the combination of its CDR3 amino acid sequence and its V-gene family, and reads without a unique V-gene family were dropped. As a way to deal with suspected cross-contamination and a sequencing artifact, a later analysis dropped 640 or so nucleotide sequences that were highly shared and had low generation probability. In a later analysis, a clonal expansion index for each public chain was calculated from normalized within-repertoire ranks of inferred template counts. In a later analysis, generation probabilities were computed with a VDJ recombination model fitted to out-of-frame rearrangements, and the resulting probabilities were checked against IGoR. In a later analysis, hypergeometric tests were used to score TCR-TCR, TCR-HLA and TCR-CMV co-occurrence, with a repertoire-size bias correction applied to TCR pairs. A later analysis estimated false discovery rates by permuting HLA or CMV assignments 20 times. In a later analysis, co-occurring TCRs were grouped using DBSCAN, with TCRdist sequence similarity added in when clustering inside HLA-allele-positive subsets. Repertoires with fewer than 30,000 or more than 120,000 public chains, plus five repertoires with anomalous nucleotide sharing, were excluded from co-occurrence clustering. Imported from immuneACCESS, the table was reduced by TCRdb to in-frame sequences with V and J called. These copies leave out some clones; in studies compared against another copy, an unresolved V gene accounts for under half, and the cause of the remainder is not known. V and J calls and clone size are as listed in that table; D and trimming were resolved from the DNA. The sample data list 210,000 or so clones, and roughly 81% of these were observed just once. The ten most abundant clones make up around 0.23% of the sample.

V is reduced by 4 bases and J by 4 bases, leaving a spacing of 16 bases between them. Spanning cysteine to phenylalanine, the CDR3 consists of 15 amino acids. The CDR3 DNA has 45 bases and is translated from base 1. For CDR1 and CDR2, the germline V gene (reference sequence) lists SEHNR and FQNEAQ. The sequencing input was PBMCs. The clonotype originates from a girl aged 2 to 9 in good health and CMV-seronegative. The chain couples TRBV7-9 to TRBJ2-5, with a tentative D gene TRBD1 over 6 matching bases. The DNA reads as follows: TGTGCCAGCAGCTCAGCAGCGGCAGGGGTAGAGACCCAGTACTTC. This yields the protein CASSSAAAGVETQYF. The CDR3 plus the reference TRBV7-9 and TRBJ2-5 genes for the other parts give the full variable domain: DTGVSQNPRHKITKRGQNVTFRCDPISEHNRLYWYRQTLGQGPEFLTYFQNEAQLEKSRLLSDRFSAERPKGSFSTLEIQRTEQGDSAMYLCASSSAAAGVETQYFGPGTRLLVL.